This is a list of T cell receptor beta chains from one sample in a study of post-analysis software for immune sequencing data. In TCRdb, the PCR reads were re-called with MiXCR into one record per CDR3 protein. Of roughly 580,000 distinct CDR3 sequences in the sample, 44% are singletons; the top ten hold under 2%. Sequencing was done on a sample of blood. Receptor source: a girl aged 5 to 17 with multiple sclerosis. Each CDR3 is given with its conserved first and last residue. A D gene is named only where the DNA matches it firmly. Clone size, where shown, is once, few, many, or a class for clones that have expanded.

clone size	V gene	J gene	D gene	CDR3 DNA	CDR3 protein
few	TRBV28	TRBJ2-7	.	TGTGCCAGCAGTTCGGCAACCTACGAGCAGTACTTC	CASSSATYEQYF
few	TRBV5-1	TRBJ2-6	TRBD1	TGCGCCAGCAGCCAGACAGGGGCTGGGGCCAACGTCCTGACTTTC	CASSQTGAGANVLTF
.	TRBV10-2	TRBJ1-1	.	TGCGCCAGCAGGGTCTCACGGAACACTGAAGCTTTCTTT	CASRVSRNTEAFF
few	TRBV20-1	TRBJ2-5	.	TGCAGTGCTAGGTGGGGACTGCTGGAGACCCAGTACTTC	CSARWGLLETQYF
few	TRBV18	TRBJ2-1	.	TGTGCCAGCTCACCACTCCAAGGTGGGGGGGCTTCCTACAATGAGCAGTTCTTC	CASSPLQGGGASYNEQFF
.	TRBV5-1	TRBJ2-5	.	TGCGCCAGCAGCTTGCACAGGGCAGAGACCCAGTACTTC	CASSLHRAETQYF
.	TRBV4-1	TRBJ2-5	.	TGCGCCAGCAGCCAAGAATCGGGAGTAGGAGAGACCCAGTGCTTC	CASSQESGVGETQCF
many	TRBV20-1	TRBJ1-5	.	TGCAGTGCTAGGAATAGCAATCAGCCCCAGCATTTT	CSARNSNQPQHF
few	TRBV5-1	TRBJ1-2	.	TGCGCCAGCAGCTTGGAAGGAGGGCTAAACTATGGCTACACCTTC	CASSLEGGLNYGYTF
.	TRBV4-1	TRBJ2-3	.	TGCGCCAGCAGCCAAATTACCCGCAGGGGTGCGGATACGCAGTATTTT	CASSQITRRGADTQYF
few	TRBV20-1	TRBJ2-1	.	TGCAGTGCTAGAGATGAGGACGCCGAGCAGTTCTTC	CSARDEDAEQFF
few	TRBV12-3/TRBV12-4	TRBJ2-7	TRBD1	TGTGCCAGCACCACGGGACAGGGAAGAGAGCAGTACTTC	CASTTGQGREQYF
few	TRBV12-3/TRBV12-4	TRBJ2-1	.	TGTGCCAGCAGTTTAGGGATGGGGGACAATGAGCAGTTCTTC	CASSLGMGDNEQFF
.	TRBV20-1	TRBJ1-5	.	TGCAGTGCTAGAACACAGGGAAATAGCAATCAGCCCCAGCATTTT	CSARTQGNSNQPQHF
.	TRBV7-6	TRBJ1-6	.	TGTGCCAGCAGGGGCTCCTATAATTCACCCCTCCACTTT	CASRGSYNSPLHF
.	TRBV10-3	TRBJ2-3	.	TGTGCCATCAGTGCCGGACTACCGGAGACAGATACGCAGTATTTT	CAISAGLPETDTQYF
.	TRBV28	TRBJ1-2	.	TGTGCCAGCAGTTTATGGTCCCCCCGGGTAGGAAGCTATGGCTACACCTTC	CASSLWSPRVGSYGYTF
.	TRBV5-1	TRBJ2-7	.	TGCGCCAGCAGGCTCCAAGGGATAGTCGATGAGCAGTACTTC	CASRLQGIVDEQYF
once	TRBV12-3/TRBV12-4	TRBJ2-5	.	TGTGCCAGCAGTCGTAACAGGGGAGGGGGAGAGACCCAGTACTTC	CASSRNRGGGETQYF
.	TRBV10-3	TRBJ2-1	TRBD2	TGTGCCATCGCTCCACTAGCGGGAGGAATGCAATACAATGAGCAGTTCTTC	CAIAPLAGGMQYNEQFF
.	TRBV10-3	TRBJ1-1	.	TGTGCCATCAGTGAGTCAAATATTCGGGCCACTGAAGCTTTCTTT	CAISESNIRATEAFF
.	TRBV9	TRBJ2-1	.	TGTGCCAGCAGCGTAGGAATAGTCAGGGGGGACAATGAGCAGTTCTTC	CASSVGIVRGDNEQFF
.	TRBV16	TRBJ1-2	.	TGTGCCAGCAGCCGGCAGGGAGGCGATGGCTACACCTTC	CASSRQGGDGYTF
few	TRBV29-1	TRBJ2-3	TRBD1	TGCAGCTCGACAGGGGGCCCGGTGGATACGCAGTATTTT	CSSTGGPVDTQYF
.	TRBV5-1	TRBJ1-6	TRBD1	TGCGCCAGCAGCCAGGGACAGGATTCACCCCTCCACTTT	CASSQGQDSPLHF
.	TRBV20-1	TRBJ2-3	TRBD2	TGCAGTGCTAGAGCGGAGGCCACTAGCGGGAGGGTTTCAGATACGCAGTATTTT	CSARAEATSGRVSDTQYF
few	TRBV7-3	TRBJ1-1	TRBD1	TGTGCCAGCAGGGTTGACAGGGACACTGAAGCTTTCTTT	CASRVDRDTEAFF
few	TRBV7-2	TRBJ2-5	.	TGTGCCAGCAGCTTAGACCGCCTTACCATAGGCCAGTACTTC	CASSLDRLTIGQYF
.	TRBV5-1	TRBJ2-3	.	TGCGCCAGCAGCTTGTCTTCAGGACCAGATACGCAGTATTTT	CASSLSSGPDTQYF
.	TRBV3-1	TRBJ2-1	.	TGTGCCAGCAGCCAAGCCAGTGGTAATGAGCAGTTCTTC	CASSQASGNEQFF
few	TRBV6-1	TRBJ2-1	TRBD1	TGTCATGGACAGGCACGAGGTGGGACGGATGAGCAGTTCTTC	CHGQARGGTDEQFF
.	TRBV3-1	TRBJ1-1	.	TGTGCCAGCAGCCAAGGGGCACAGACCCACACTGAAGCTTTCTTT	CASSQGAQTHTEAFF
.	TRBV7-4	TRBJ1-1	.	TGTGCCAGCAGCGCTAGTGCTTTCTTT	CASSASAFF
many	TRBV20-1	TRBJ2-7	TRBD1	TGCAGTGCTAGAGATTGGCAGGGGGCCTACGAGCAGTACTTC	CSARDWQGAYEQYF
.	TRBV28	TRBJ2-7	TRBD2	TGTGCCAGCAGTATCAAGGGACTAGCGGGCTACGAGCAGTACTTC	CASSIKGLAGYEQYF